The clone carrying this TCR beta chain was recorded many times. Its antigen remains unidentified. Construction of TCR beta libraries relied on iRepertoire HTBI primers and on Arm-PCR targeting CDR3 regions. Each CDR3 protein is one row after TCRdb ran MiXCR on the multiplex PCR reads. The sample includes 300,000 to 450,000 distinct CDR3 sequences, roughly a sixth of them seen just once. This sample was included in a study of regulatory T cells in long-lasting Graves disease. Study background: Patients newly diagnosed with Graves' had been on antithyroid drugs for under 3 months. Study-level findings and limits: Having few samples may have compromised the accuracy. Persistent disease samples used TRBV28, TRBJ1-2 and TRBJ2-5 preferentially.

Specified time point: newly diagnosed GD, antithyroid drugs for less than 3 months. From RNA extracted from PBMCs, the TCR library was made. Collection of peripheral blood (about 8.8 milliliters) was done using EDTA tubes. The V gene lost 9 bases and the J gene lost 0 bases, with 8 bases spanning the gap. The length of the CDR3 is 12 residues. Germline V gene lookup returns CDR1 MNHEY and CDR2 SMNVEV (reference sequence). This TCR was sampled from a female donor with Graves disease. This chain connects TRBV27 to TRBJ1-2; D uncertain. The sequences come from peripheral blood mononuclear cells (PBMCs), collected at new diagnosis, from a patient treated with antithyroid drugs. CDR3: CASPQPNYGYTF. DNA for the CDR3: TGTGCCAGTCCACAGCCTAACTATGGCTACACCTTC.